The 24 T cell receptor beta chains below all came from one sample that was sequenced in a study of cytomegalovirus exposure and HLA in healthy donors. Both 60 Vbeta primers and 13 Jbeta primers went into the PCR. Assay used: immunoSEQ multiplex PCR; TCRdb lists only in-frame clones, some missing. In the table there are about 130,000 clones, 70% to 80% of which are singletons. Sequenced material: PBMCs. These receptors originate from a man aged 45-65 years in good health and CMV-seronegative.

The DNA for the CDR3 is TGTGCCACTGGTAAATCGACAGGGGGAAGGGAGACCCAGTACTTC. Protein sequence: CATGKSTGGRETQYF. The chain has TRBV2 and TRBJ2-5, with TRBD1 matching over 9 bases. The ends lost 10 bases at V and 5 bases at J; junction bases unmatched: 14. Germline V CDR1 and CDR2: SNHLY, FYNNEI. The CDR3 runs to 15 residues.

This chain joins TRBV7-2 and TRBJ2-1; TRBD1 matches at 9 bases. J lost 8 bases, V lost 5 bases, and 13 bases had no gene match. There are 16 residues in the CDR3. Germline-derived CDR1 and CDR2 are SGHTA and FQGNSA. The CDR3 loop is CASSVGTGSGGHEQFF. The CDR3 DNA reads as TGTGCCAGCAGCGTTGGGACAGGGTCCGGGGGCCATGAGCAGTTCTTC.

V and J are TRBV6-5 and TRBJ2-7, with 10 bases lining up with TRBD2. Germline CDR1 is MNHEY and CDR2 is SVGAGI. The junction had 9 bases not matched to a gene; V was cut back by 8 bases and J by 5 bases. This CDR3 comprises 14 residues. The CDR3 loop is CASGSGRPPHEQYF. In DNA, the CDR3 is TGTGCCAGCGGTAGCGGGAGGCCTCCTCACGAGCAGTACTTC.

This chain uses TRBV6-1 with TRBJ2-3; D might be TRBD2 (6 bases). This CDR3 spans 15 amino acids. The V gene's germline CDR1 is MNHNS and CDR2 SASEGT. Trimming took off 7 bases at V and 0 bases at J, with 14 bases between the two ends. CDR3 nucleotide sequence: TGTGCCAGCACCACATCGGGAGCTAGCACAGATACGCAGTATTTT. Translation: CASTTSGASTDTQYF.

DNA for the CDR3: TGTGCCAGCAGCCCACAGGGGGCACGGGAAAAACTGTTTTTT. Its translation: CASSPQGAREKLFF. The J gene is TRBJ1-4, the V gene TRBV6-5; 9 bases are a match to TRBD1. V dropped 6 bases and J dropped 8; count of bases not matched to a gene: 7. The germline V gene encodes CDR1 MNHEY and CDR2 SVGAGI. This CDR3 comprises 14 residues.

The genes are TRBV5-1 and TRBJ2-2, with 7 nucleotides matching TRBD1. The CDR3 is 14 residues long. Per germline, CDR1 SGHRS and CDR2 YFSETQ. V dropped 0 bases and J dropped 6; count of bases not matched to a gene: 2. CDR3 protein: CASSLVRGPGELFF. In DNA, the CDR3 is TGCGCCAGCAGCTTGGTTAGGGGGCCCGGGGAGCTGTTTTTT.

The chain links TRBV6-5 to TRBJ2-7, with 7 bases matching TRBD1. There are 13 residues in the CDR3. The junction had 9 bases not matched to a gene; V was cut back by 7 bases and J by 6 bases. Germline V gene sequence: CDR1 MNHEY, CDR2 SVGAGI. The DNA of the CDR3 is TGTGCCAGCACCCAGACAGGGTTGGGCGAGCAGTACTTC. Translating gives CASTQTGLGEQYF.

CDR3 DNA: TGTGCCAGCAGCTTAGCGCGGGAGGTAACCACCTACGAGCAGTACTTC. As protein: CASSLAREVTTYEQYF. The chain is built from TRBV7-2 and TRBJ2-7; 8 bases line up with TRBD2. The germline gives CDR1 SGHTA, CDR2 FQGNSA. V lost 0 bases, J lost 2 bases, and 6 bases stayed unmatched. The CDR3 is made up of 16 amino acids.

This chain uses TRBV10-3 with TRBJ2-3, with TRBD1 matching 7 bases. CDR3 length: 14 amino acids. Losses at the gene ends were 4 bases for V and 0 bases for J; bases not matched to a gene: 1. Germline-derived CDR1 and CDR2 are ENHRY and SYGVKD. CDR3 region: CAISAGQSTDTQYF. The DNA of the CDR3 is TGTGCCATCAGTGCGGGACAGAGCACAGATACGCAGTATTTT.

The V call is TRBV7-2, the J call TRBJ2-5; TRBD2 is a possible D gene (6 bases). Germline V CDR1 and CDR2: SGHTA, FQGNSA. The CDR3 is 14 amino acids. V was cut by 3 bases and J by 5 bases, with 13 bases left in between. CDR3 in amino acids: CASSFNGRDETQYF. The CDR3, as DNA: TGTGCCAGCAGCTTCAACGGGAGAGATGAGACCCAGTACTTC.

The genes are TRBV2 and TRBJ1-1; possibly TRBD1 for D (5 bases). V was cut by 2 bases and J by 4 bases, with 11 bases left in between. Germline loops: CDR1 SNHLY, CDR2 FYNNEI. This CDR3 contains 14 residues. CDR3 nucleotides: TGTGCCAGCAGTGAATCGGGGGGAGTCACTGAAGCTTTCTTT. Translating it yields CASSESGGVTEAFF.

The chain has TRBV11-2 and TRBJ1-2; 8 nucleotides match TRBD1. There are 14 residues in the CDR3. The J segment lost 4 bases and the V segment lost 5 bases, leaving 6 bases of the junction unmatched. The V gene's germline CDR1 is SGHAT and CDR2 FQNNGV. Written as DNA, the CDR3 is TGTGCCAGCAGCAATCGACAGGGGTTCTATGGCTACACCTTC. This gives the protein CASSNRQGFYGYTF.

This clone was detected once. The V call is TRBV6-6, the J call TRBJ2-7, with TRBD1 identical over 9 bases. This CDR3 contains 14 residues. Trimming took 6 bases from V and 1 from J; bases not matched to a gene: 4. Per germline, CDR1 MNHNY and CDR2 SVGAGI (reference sequence). CDR3: CASRPGQGSYEQYF. In DNA, the CDR3 is TGTGCCAGCAGACCGGGACAGGGTTCCTACGAGCAGTACTTC.

Turning to this clone: Relative to the germline gene, one junction end is altered; a read error may explain this. The rearrangement joins TRBV27 to TRBJ2-5, with TRBD1 matching over 10 bases. The CDR3 loop spans 16 amino acids. From germline, CDR1 is MNHEY and CDR2 SMNVEV (reference sequence). The CDR3 here is CATRAGSTGGQGTQYF. The CDR3 bases are TGTGCCACCAGGGCGGGCTCGACAGGGGGCCAAGGGACCCAGTACTTC.

This clone was observed a single time. The chain carries TRBV7-9 and TRBJ1-5; 8 bases are a match to TRBD1. Unmatched junction bases numbered 2, after V lost 3 bases and J lost 1 base. Looked up from germline, CDR1 is SEHNR and CDR2 is FQNEAQ (reference sequence). The CDR3 totals 15 residues. CDR3 bases: TGTGCCAGCAGCTTTGGACAGGGCAGCAATCAGCCCCAGCATTTT. This encodes CASSFGQGSNQPQHF.

The V gene is TRBV7-2, the J gene TRBJ1-2; 7 positions agree with TRBD1. V shed 5 bases, J shed 0 bases, and the junction held 6 bases outside the gene matches. The germline V gene encodes CDR1 SGHTA and CDR2 FQGNSA. This CDR3 comprises 15 residues. The CDR3 DNA follows: TGTGCCAGCAGCCCCCAACAGGGGACTAACTATGGCTACACCTTC. This sequence encodes CASSPQQGTNYGYTF.

The chain carries TRBV19 and TRBJ2-7; 13 bases align to TRBD2. V lost 5 bases to trimming and J lost 3 bases; unmatched junction nucleotides: 22. Germline lookup yields CDR1 LNHDA and CDR2 SQIVND (reference sequence). CDR3 size: 21 residues. The CDR3: CASSRSTGTGGLAGPLYEQYF. For the CDR3, the DNA is TGTGCCAGTAGTCGCAGCACCGGGACAGGGGGACTAGCGGGACCACTCTACGAGCAGTACTTC.

The V and J genes are TRBV7-8 and TRBJ1-2; TRBD1 matches 10 bases. The CDR3 loop spans 19 amino acids. With 3 bases clipped from V and 0 bases from J, the junction kept 13 bases outside the gene matches. Germline CDR1 reads SGHVS; CDR2 reads FQNEAQ. The CDR3 is CASSFGASDRGNTNYGYTF. For the CDR3, the DNA is TGTGCCAGCAGCTTCGGGGCATCGGACAGGGGGAATACTAACTATGGCTACACCTTC.

This clone counts as medium-sized. The chain couples TRBV6-1 to TRBJ2-1, with 13 positions matching TRBD2. The CDR3 is 14 amino acids. Germline CDR1 is MNHNS and CDR2 is SASEGT. After removal of 10 bases from V and 5 bases from J, the junction contained 5 bases not matched to a gene. DNA of the CDR3: TGTGCCACTACCGGGACTAGCGGGAACAATGAGCAGTTCTTC. Protein product: CATTGTSGNNEQFF.

The rearrangement joins TRBV27 to TRBJ1-1; 9 nucleotides align to TRBD1. The CDR3 is 17 amino acids. With 4 bases clipped from V and 7 bases from J, the junction kept 16 bases outside the gene matches. Germline CDR1 reads MNHEY; CDR2 reads SMNVEV (reference sequence). The CDR3 spells CASSSTSTGGGKREAFF. The CDR3 nucleotides read TGTGCCAGCAGTTCTACCTCGACAGGGGGGGGAAAGCGTGAAGCTTTCTTT.

Comment on this clone: A read error may account for a junction end that differs from germline. V is TRBV15 and J is TRBJ2-1, with a tentative D call TRBD2 (5 bases). The CDR3 is made up of 14 amino acids. From germline, CDR1 is LNHNV and CDR2 YYDKDF (reference sequence). The CDR3 sequence: CAASREKKRNEQFF. CDR3 in DNA: TGTGCCGCCAGCAGAGAAAAAAAGCGGAATGAGCAGTTCTTC.

This rearrangement joins TRBV5-1 to TRBJ2-7, with D maybe TRBD2 (5 bases). Germline V gene lookup returns CDR1 SGHRS and CDR2 YFSETQ. The CDR3 totals 14 residues. Deletions cut 2 bases from V and 2 bases from J, with 11 bases between. DNA of the CDR3: TGCGCCAGCAGCTTACATCCGGGAACCTACGAGCAGTACTTC. As protein: CASSLHPGTYEQYF.

The chain carries TRBV6-5 and TRBJ2-7; 7 nucleotides align to TRBD2. Trimming cost V 6 bases and J 6 bases; bases outside gene matches: 14. CDR1 and CDR2 from the germline V gene are MNHEY and SVGAGI. The CDR3 contains 15 residues. The CDR3 DNA sequence: TGTGCCAGCAGCATAAAGTTGGCGGGAGCCGGCGAGCAGTACTTC. This translates into CASSIKLAGAGEQYF.

This clone has just a few counts. CDR3 sequence reads: CASRSGRGGATDTQYF. CDR3 bases: TGTGCAAGTCGCTCTGGTAGGGGGGGGGCAACAGATACGCAGTATTTT. This chain links TRBV12-2 with TRBJ2-3; no check of the table's D call, TRBD2, against the DNA was made. TRBV12-2 corresponds to a pseudogene. This CDR3 is 16 amino acids long.